This T cell receptor (beta chain) was identified in a study of blood T cell repertoires in COVID-19. About the study: The samples span acute and convalescent COVID-19 from the United States, Italy and Spain.

In the original processing: The assay estimated nucleated cells by amplifying reference gene primers. Only in-frame clones appear in the TCRdb table, and some are missing; sequencing was by immunoSEQ multiplex PCR. The DNA gave D and trimming, while V, J and clone size come from that table. The data hold 200,000 to 250,000 clones, with around 84% observed a single time. Trimming took 5 bases from V and 2 from J, leaving 10 bases between them. CDR1 and CDR2 (germline): SGHAT, FQNNGV. The CDR3 totals 13 residues. The chain couples TRBV11-2 to TRBJ2-7; TRBD1 might be the D (6 bases). The receptor was derived from a man aged 25 to 40 with active or convalescent COVID-19. The source material was peripheral blood. The CDR3 DNA reads TGTGCCAGCAGCCCAAGGACAGCCTACGAGCAGTACTTC. Encoded protein: CASSPRTAYEQYF.